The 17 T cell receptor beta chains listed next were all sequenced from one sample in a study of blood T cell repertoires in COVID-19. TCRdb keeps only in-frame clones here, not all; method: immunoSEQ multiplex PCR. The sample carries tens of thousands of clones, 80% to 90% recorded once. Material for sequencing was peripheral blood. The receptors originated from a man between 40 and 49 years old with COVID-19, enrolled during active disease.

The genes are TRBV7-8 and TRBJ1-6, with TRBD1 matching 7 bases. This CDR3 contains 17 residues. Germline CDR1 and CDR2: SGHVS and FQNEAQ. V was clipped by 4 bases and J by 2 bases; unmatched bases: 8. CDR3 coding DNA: TGTGCCAGCAGCTCAGACAGGGTAGCCGCCTATAATTCACCCCTCCACTTT. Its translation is CASSSDRVAAYNSPLHF. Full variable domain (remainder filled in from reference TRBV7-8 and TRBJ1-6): GAGVSQSPRYKVAKRGQDVALRCDPISGHVSLFWYQQALGQGPEFLTYFQNEAQLDKSGLPSDRFFAERPEGSVSTLKIQRTQQEDSAVYLCASSSDRVAAYNSPLHFGNGTRLTVT.

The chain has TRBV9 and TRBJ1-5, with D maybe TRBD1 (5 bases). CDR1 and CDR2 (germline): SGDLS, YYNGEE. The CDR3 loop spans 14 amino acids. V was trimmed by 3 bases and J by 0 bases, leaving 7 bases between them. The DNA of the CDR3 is TGTGCCAGCAGCGGACAGAATAGCAATCAGCCCCAGCATTTT. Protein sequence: CASSGQNSNQPQHF.

The CDR3 DNA sequence: TGCGCCAGCAGAGCGGGAACAAACACCGGGGAGCTGTTTTTT. Translation: CASRAGTNTGELFF. The rearrangement links TRBV10-2 to TRBJ2-2; the match to TRBD2 covers 7 bases. CDR3 size: 14 residues. The germline gives CDR1 WSHSY, CDR2 SAAADI. Losses at the gene ends were 6 bases for V and 2 bases for J; bases not matched to a gene: 3.

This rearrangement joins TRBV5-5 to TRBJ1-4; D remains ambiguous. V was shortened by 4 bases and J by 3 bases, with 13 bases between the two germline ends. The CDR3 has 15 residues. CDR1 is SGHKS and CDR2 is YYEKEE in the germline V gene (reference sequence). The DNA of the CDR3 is TGTGCCAGCAGCGGCTTGCGGGGTTCTAATGAAAAACTGTTTTTT. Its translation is CASSGLRGSNEKLFF.

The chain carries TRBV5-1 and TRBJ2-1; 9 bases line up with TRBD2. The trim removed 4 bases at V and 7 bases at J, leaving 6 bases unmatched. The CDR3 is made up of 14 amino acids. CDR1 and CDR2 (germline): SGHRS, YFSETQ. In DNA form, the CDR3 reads TGCGCCAGCAGCGCGGGGGGGCCGAAAAATGAGCAGTTCTTC. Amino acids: CASSAGGPKNEQFF.

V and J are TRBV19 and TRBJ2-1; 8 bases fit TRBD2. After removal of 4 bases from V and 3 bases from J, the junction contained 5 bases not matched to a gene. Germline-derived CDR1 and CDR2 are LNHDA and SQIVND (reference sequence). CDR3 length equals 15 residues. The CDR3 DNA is TGTGCCAGTAGTAAGGAAGCGGGAGTCTACAATGAGCAGTTCTTC. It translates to CASSKEAGVYNEQFF.

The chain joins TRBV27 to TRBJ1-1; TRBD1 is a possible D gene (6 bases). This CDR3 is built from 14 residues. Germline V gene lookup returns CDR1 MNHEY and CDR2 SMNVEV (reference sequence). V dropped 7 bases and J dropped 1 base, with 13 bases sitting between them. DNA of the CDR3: TGTGCCAGCAACGTGGGGGCAGGGAACACTGAAGCTTTCTTT. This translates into CASNVGAGNTEAFF.

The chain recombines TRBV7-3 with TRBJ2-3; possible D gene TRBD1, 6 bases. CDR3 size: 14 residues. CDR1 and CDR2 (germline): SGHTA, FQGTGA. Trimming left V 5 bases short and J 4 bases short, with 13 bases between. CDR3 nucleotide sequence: TGTGCCAGCAGCGTAGGGGGTTCCTCAGATACGCAGTATTTT. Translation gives CASSVGGSSDTQYF.

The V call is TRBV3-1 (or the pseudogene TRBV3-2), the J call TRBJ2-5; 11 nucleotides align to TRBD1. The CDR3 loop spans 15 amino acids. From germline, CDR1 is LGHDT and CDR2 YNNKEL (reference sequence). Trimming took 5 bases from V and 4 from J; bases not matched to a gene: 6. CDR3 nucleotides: TGTGCCAGCAGCTTCGGACAGGGGGCTTTAGAGACCCAGTACTTC. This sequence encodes CASSFGQGALETQYF.

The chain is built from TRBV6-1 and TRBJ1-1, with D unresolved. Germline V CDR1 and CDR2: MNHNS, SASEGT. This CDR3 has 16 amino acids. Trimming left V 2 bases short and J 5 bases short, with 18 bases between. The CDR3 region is CASSEREIRMRTEAFF. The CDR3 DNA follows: TGTGCCAGCAGTGAACGAGAGATCCGAATGAGAACTGAAGCTTTCTTT.

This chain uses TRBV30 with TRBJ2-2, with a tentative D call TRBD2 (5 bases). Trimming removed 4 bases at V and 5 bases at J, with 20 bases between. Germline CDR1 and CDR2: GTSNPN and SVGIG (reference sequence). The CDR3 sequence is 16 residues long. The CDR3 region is CAWKAVPAGKTGELFF. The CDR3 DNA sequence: TGTGCCTGGAAAGCGGTACCGGCAGGAAAAACCGGGGAGCTGTTTTTT.

CDR3: CASSDRRLSNYGYTF. Here the CDR3 DNA reads TGTGCCAGCAGTGACAGGCGACTATCTAACTATGGCTACACCTTC. The chain uses TRBV27 and TRBJ1-2; weak D call: TRBD1 (6 bases). Deletions cut 5 bases from V and 0 bases from J, with 13 bases between. The germline V gene has CDR1 MNHEY and CDR2 SMNVEV (reference sequence). The CDR3 is 15 residues long.

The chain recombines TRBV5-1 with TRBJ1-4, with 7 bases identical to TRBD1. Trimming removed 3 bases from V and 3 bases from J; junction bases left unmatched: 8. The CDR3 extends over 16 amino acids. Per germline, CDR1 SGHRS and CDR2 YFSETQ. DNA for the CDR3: TGCGCCAGCAGCTATCGACAGGGACAATCTAATGAAAAACTGTTTTTT. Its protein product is CASSYRQGQSNEKLFF.

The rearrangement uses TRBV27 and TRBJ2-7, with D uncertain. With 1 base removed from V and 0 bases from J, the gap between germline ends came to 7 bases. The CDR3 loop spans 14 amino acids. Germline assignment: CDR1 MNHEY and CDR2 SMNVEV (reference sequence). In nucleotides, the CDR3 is TGTGCCAGCAGTTTATTGGTGAGCTCCTACGAGCAGTACTTC. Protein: CASSLLVSSYEQYF.

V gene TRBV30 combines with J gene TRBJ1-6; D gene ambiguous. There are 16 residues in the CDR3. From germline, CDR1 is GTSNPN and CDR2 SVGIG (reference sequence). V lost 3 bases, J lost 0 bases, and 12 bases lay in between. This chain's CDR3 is CAWRDPGSSYNSPLHF. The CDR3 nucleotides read TGTGCCTGGAGAGACCCGGGGAGCTCCTATAATTCACCCCTCCACTTT.

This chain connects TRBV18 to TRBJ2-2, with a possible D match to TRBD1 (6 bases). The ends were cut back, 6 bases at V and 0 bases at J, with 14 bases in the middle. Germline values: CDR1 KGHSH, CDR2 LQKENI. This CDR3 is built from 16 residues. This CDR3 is CASSSQTGPNTGELFF. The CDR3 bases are TGTGCCAGCTCGTCCCAGACAGGCCCGAACACCGGGGAGCTGTTTTTT. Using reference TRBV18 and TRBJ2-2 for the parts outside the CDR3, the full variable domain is NAGVMQNPRHLVRRRGQEARLRCSPMKGHSHVYWYRQLPEEGLKFMVYLQKENIIDESGMPKERFSAEFPKEGPSILRIQQVVRGDSAAYFCASSSQTGPNTGELFFGEGSRLTVL.

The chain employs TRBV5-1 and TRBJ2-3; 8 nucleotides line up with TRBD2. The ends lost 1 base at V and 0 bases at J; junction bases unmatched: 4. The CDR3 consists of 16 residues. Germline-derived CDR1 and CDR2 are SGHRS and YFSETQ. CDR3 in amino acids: CASSLNSGTSTDTQYF. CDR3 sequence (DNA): TGCGCCAGCAGCTTGAATAGCGGGACTAGCACAGATACGCAGTATTTT.